Following are 9 T cell receptor beta chains from one sample sequenced in a study of blood T cell repertoires in COVID-19 (dated by TCRdb to 2019 to 2021). The library was obtained by the immunoSEQ multiplex PCR assay. This immuneACCESS table, as held by TCRdb, lists in-frame sequences with V and J called but not all clones. Of the missing ones, under half trace to an unresolved V gene in checked studies; the others have no known cause. A total of some 320,000 clones appear in this sample, around 87% of them only once. The ten largest clones capture about 5.4% of the sample. The material sequenced was PBMCs or T cells enriched from blood (not recorded which). The source of these receptors is a woman under 40 who had recovered from COVID-19.

The chain links TRBV4-3 to TRBJ1-2, with 8 bases lining up with TRBD1. Germline loops: CDR1 LGHNA, CDR2 YSLEER. The length of the CDR3 is 16 residues. The V and J ends lost 0 bases and 4 bases, in that order; junction bases with no gene match: 7. The CDR3 DNA reads as TGCGCCAGCAGCCAAGAGCAGACAGGGGTTAGCTATGGCTACACCTTC. Protein: CASSQEQTGVSYGYTF.

The chain has TRBV28 and TRBJ2-1; TRBD1 matches 8 bases. V shed 7 bases and J 4 bases; nucleotides not matched to a gene: 9. The germline gives CDR1 MDHEN, CDR2 SYDVKM. CDR3 size: 15 residues. CDR3 amino acids: CASTHRGEVYNEQFF. The CDR3 coding sequence is TGTGCCAGCACCCACAGGGGGGAAGTGTACAATGAGCAGTTCTTC.

In its sample, this clone was seen once. This sequence joins TRBV5-1 and TRBJ2-1; D is perhaps TRBD1 (6 bases). The V and J ends lost 3 bases and 7 bases respectively, with 11 bases between them. CDR1 and CDR2 (germline): SGHRS, YFSETQ. The CDR3 loop spans 13 amino acids. This CDR3 reads CASSSDSLNEQFF. CDR3 bases: TGCGCCAGCAGCTCGGACAGCCTGAATGAGCAGTTCTTC.

V usage is TRBV5-4 and J usage is TRBJ1-4, with 9 positions matching TRBD1. V trimming: 4 bases; J trimming: 6 bases; junction bases outside the gene matches: 7. The CDR3 runs 15 residues. CDR1 and CDR2 from the germline V gene are SGHNT and YYREEE (reference sequence). CDR3 region: CASSRGQGRDEKLFF. The CDR3 DNA reads TGTGCCAGCAGCCGCGGACAGGGGAGGGATGAAAAACTGTTTTTT.

The rearrangement links TRBV24-1 to TRBJ2-1; 9 bases align to TRBD1. CDR1 KGHDR and CDR2 SFDVKD come from the germline V gene. Trimming cost V 4 bases and J 5 bases; bases outside gene matches: 11. The CDR3 loop spans 17 amino acids. Here the CDR3 reads CATSESRGTGLHNEQFF. CDR3 DNA sequence: TGTGCCACCAGTGAGTCCCGCGGGACAGGGCTCCACAATGAGCAGTTCTTC.

The rearrangement joins TRBV20-1 to TRBJ1-2; D remains ambiguous. The CDR3 has 11 amino acids. Per the germline V gene, CDR1 is DFQATT and CDR2 is SNEGSKA (reference sequence). Deletions cut 3 bases from V and 3 bases from J, with 5 bases between. This CDR3 reads CSARRDYGYTF. The CDR3 DNA is TGCAGTGCTAGGCGGGACTATGGCTACACCTTC.

There are a few counts of this clone. This CDR3 is CATRTGQGPYGYTF. CDR3 sequence (DNA): TGTGCCACCAGGACAGGACAGGGGCCCTATGGCTACACCTTC. This chain connects TRBV24-1 to TRBJ1-2, with 9 bases lining up with TRBD1. The CDR3 totals 14 residues. Germline V CDR1 and CDR2: KGHDR, SFDVKD. Trimming cost V 7 bases and J 4 bases; bases outside gene matches: 6.

The chain links TRBV19 to TRBJ2-7; D remains ambiguous. This CDR3 has 17 residues. Germline assignment: CDR1 LNHDA and CDR2 SQIVND (reference sequence). Between the trimmed V and J ends, which lost 0 bases and 3 bases, there was a span of 18 bases. The CDR3 DNA follows: TGTGCCAGTAGTATAGAATACCCGCATTCTTCACTCTACGAGCAGTACTTC. Translated: CASSIEYPHSSLYEQYF.

The chain carries TRBV7-3 and TRBJ2-1; 16 positions agree with TRBD2. Germline CDR1 SGHTA, CDR2 FQGTGA. V was clipped by 5 bases and J by 5 bases; unmatched bases: 15. The CDR3 runs to 20 residues. The CDR3 reads CASSRRPPGLAGGRHNEQFF. The CDR3 DNA follows: TGTGCCAGCAGCCGGAGGCCGCCGGGACTAGCGGGGGGGCGCCACAATGAGCAGTTCTTC.